The sample holds a few counts of the clone carrying this T cell receptor beta chain. What it binds is not known. Unique molecular identifiers featured in how the TCRbeta library was prepared. TCRdb itself ran the PCR reads through MiXCR, one entry per CDR3 protein. The sample comprises about 900,000 distinct CDR3 sequences, around 30% of which are singletons, and 25% to 35% rests with the top ten. The record originates from a study of T-cell reconstitution after alpha-beta-depleted transplantation in children. General study points: Reportedly, alpha-beta T cells present about two months post-transplant originated from several hundred expanded clones of graft origin.

V was trimmed by 2 bases and J by 8 bases, leaving 15 bases between them. The germline V gene has CDR1 SGHAT and CDR2 FQNNGV. This CDR3 region has 15 residues. The sample was PBMCs, mostly from graft donor cells, taken 360 days after TCRalphabeta/CD19-depleted stem cell transplant. The sequence was collected from a boy under two years old who had a stem cell transplant for SCID, so the T cells may come from the graft donor. V and J are TRBV11-2 and TRBJ1-4; D is perhaps TRBD1 (5 bases). The CDR3 loop reads CASSLFGQGEEKLFF. CDR3 DNA: TGTGCCAGCAGCTTATTTGGCCAGGGTGAGGAAAAACTGTTTTTT.